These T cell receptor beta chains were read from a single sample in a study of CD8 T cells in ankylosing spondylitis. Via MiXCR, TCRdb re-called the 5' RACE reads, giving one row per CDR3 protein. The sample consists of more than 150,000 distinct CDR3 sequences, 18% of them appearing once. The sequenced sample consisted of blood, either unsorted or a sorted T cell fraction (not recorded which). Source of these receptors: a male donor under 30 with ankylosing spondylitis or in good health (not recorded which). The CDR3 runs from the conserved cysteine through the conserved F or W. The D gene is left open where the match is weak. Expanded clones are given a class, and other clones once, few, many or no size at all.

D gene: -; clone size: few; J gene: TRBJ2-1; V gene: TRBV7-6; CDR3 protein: CASSSSLNGYNEQFF; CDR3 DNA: TGTGCCAGCAGCTCTAGTCTAAACGGTTACAATGAGCAGTTCTTC
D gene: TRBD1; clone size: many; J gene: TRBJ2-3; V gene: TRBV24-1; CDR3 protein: CATSDLRDRGGDTQYF; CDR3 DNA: TGTGCCACCAGTGACCTCCGGGACAGGGGTGGAGATACGCAGTATTTT
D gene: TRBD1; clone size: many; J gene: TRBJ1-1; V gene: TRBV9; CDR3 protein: CASSVMTGGMNTEAFF; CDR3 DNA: TGTGCCAGCAGCGTTATGACAGGGGGCATGAACACTGAAGCTTTCTTT
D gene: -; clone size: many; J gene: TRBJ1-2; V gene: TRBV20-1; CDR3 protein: CSAAGVFGYTF; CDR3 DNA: TGCAGTGCTGCAGGGGTTTTCGGCTACACCTTC
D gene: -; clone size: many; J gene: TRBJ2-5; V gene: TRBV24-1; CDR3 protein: CATSDRRTQETQYF; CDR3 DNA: TGTGCCACCAGTGATCGCAGGACTCAAGAGACCCAGTACTTC
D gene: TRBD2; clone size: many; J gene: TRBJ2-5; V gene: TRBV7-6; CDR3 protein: CASSLGTSGIETQYF; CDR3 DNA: TGTGCCAGCAGCTTAGGGACTAGCGGGATAGAGACCCAGTACTTC
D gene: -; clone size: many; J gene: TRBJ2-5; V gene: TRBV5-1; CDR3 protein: CASSLYGAGQRQETQYF; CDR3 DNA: TGCGCCAGCAGCTTGTATGGGGCAGGCCAAAGACAAGAGACCCAGTACTTC
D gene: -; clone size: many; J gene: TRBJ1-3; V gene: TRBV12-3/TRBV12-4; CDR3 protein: CASSPISGSGNTIYF; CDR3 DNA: TGTGCCAGCAGCCCGATTAGTGGCTCTGGAAACACCATATATTTT
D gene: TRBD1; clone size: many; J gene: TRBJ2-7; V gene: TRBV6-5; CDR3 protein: CASNLLPWDRQYF; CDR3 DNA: TGTGCCAGCAACCTTTTACCCTGGGACAGGCAGTACTTC
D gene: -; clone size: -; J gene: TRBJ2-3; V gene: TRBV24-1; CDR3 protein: CATREADTQYF; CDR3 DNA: TGTGCCACCCGGGAAGCAGATACGCAGTATTTT
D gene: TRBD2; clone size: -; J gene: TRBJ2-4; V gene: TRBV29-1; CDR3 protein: CSVLTSVGVYDKNIQYF; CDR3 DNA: TGCAGCGTACTCACTAGCGTGGGAGTCTATGACAAAAACATTCAGTACTTC
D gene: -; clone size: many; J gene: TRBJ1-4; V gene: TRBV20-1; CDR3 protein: CSARGGATNEKLFF; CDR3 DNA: TGCAGTGCTAGAGGAGGTGCAACTAATGAAAAACTGTTTTTT
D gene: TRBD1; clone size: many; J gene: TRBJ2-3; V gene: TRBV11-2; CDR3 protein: CASSPRAGGTTDTQYF; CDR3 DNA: TGTGCCAGCAGCCCCAGGGCAGGGGGAACGACAGATACGCAGTATTTT
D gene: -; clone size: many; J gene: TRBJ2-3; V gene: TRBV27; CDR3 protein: CASARRISTDTQYF; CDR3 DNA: TGTGCCAGCGCGCGTAGGATTAGCACAGATACGCAGTATTTT
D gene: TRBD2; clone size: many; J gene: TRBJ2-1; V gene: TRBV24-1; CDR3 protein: CATMLAGVSNEQFF; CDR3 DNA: TGTGCCACCATGCTAGCGGGAGTCTCCAATGAGCAGTTCTTC
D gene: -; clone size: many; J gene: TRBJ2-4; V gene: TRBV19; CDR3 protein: CASSIGGNKNIQYF; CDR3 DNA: TGTGCCAGTAGTATAGGGGGGAACAAAAACATTCAGTACTTC
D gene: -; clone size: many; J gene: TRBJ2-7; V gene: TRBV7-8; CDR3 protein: CASSLGLNYEQYF; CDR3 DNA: TGTGCCAGCAGCTTAGGACTTAACTACGAGCAGTACTTC
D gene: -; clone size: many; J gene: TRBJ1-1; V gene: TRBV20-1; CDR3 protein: CSAPGTDHWGAFF; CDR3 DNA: TGCAGTGCCCCTGGGACGGATCACTGGGGAGCTTTCTTT
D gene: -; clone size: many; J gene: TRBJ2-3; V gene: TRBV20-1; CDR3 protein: CSAGSWRVSTDTQYF; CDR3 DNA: TGCAGTGCTGGATCCTGGCGGGTTAGCACAGATACGCAGTATTTT
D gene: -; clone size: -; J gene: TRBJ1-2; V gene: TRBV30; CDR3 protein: CAWKVRGFNYGYTF; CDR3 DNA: TGTGCCTGGAAAGTCAGGGGCTTCAACTATGGCTACACCTTC
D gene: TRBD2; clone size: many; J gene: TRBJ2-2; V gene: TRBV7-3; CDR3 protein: CASSPLAGHTGELFF; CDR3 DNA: TGTGCCAGCAGCCCGCTAGCGGGGCACACCGGGGAGCTGTTTTTT
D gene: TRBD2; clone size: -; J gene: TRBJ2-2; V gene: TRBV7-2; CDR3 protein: CASSPSPAGVTGELFF; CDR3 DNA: TGTGCCAGCAGCCCAAGCCCAGCGGGAGTCACCGGGGAGCTGTTTTTT
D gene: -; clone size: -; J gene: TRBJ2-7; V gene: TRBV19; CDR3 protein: CASKVAGAYEQYF; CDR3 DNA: TGTGCCAGTAAGGTTGCAGGGGCCTACGAGCAGTACTTC
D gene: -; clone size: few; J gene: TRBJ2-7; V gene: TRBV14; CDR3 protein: CASSQELGSSYEQYF; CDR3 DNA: TGTGCCAGCAGCCAAGAACTGGGTTCCTCCTACGAGCAGTACTTC
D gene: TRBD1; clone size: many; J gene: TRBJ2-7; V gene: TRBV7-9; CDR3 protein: CASSQRQGNYEQYF; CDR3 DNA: TGTGCCAGCAGCCAAAGACAGGGGAACTACGAGCAGTACTTC
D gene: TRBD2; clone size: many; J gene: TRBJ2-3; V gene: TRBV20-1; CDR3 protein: CSAPPAGGPDTQYF; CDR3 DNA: TGCAGTGCCCCCCCAGCGGGAGGGCCAGATACGCAGTATTTT
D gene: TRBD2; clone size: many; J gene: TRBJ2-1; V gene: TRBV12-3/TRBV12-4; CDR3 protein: CASSPGTSGTDEQFF; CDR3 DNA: TGTGCCAGCAGTCCAGGGACTAGCGGGACAGATGAGCAGTTCTTC
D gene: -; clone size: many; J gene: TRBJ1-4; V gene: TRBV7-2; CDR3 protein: CASTDLRGGNEKLFF; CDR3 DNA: TGTGCCAGCACCGACCTCAGGGGCGGTAATGAAAAACTGTTTTTT
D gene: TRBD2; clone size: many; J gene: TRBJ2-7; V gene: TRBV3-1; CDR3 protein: CASSPTERELGYEQYF; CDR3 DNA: TGTGCCAGCAGCCCCACGGAGCGGGAACTAGGCTACGAGCAGTACTTC
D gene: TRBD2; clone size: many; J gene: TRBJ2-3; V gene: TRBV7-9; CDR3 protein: CASSRAGVRTDTQYF; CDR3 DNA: TGTGCCAGCAGCAGAGCGGGAGTGCGCACAGATACGCAGTATTTT
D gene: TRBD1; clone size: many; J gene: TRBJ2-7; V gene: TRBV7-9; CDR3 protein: CASSLTSGTGSYEQYF; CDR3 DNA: TGTGCCAGCAGCTTAACCTCCGGGACAGGGTCCTACGAGCAGTACTTC
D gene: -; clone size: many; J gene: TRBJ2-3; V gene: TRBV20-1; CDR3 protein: CSAPGGARATDTQYF; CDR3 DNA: TGCAGTGCTCCCGGAGGGGCCCGGGCCACAGATACGCAGTATTTT
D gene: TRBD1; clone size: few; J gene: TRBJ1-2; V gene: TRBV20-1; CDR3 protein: CSARETGHGYTF; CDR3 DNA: TGCAGTGCTAGAGAGACAGGGCATGGCTACACCTTC
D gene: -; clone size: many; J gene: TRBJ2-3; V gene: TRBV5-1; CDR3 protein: CASSRQEGQVDTQYF; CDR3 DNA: TGCGCCAGCAGTAGACAGGAGGGCCAGGTGGATACGCAGTATTTT
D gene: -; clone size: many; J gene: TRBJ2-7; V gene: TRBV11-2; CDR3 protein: CASSLLDRTYEQYF; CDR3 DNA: TGTGCCAGCAGCTTACTCGACAGGACCTACGAGCAGTACTTC
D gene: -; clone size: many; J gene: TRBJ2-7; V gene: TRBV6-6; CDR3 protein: CASTPKPNAVLELGEQYF; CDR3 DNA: TGTGCCAGCACTCCCAAGCCGAACGCCGTACTAGAATTAGGCGAGCAGTACTTC
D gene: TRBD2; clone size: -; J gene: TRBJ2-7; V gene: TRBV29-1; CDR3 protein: CSAGTRPYEQYF; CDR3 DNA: TGCAGCGCCGGGACTAGGCCCTACGAGCAGTACTTC
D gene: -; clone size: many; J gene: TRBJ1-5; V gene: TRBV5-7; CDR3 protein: CASSTGDPHF; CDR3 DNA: TGTGCCAGCAGCACAGGCGATCCACATTTT
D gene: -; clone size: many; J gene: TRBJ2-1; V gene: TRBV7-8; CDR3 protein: CASSPRLTMSSYNEQFF; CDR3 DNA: TGTGCCAGCAGCCCTCGGTTGACGATGAGCTCCTACAATGAGCAGTTCTTC
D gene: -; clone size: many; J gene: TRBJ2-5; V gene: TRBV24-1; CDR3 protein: CATSDYGQGGQETQYF; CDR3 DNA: TGTGCCACCAGTGATTATGGACAGGGAGGGCAAGAGACCCAGTACTTC
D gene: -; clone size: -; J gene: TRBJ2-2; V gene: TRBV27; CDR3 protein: CASTGTQNTGELFF; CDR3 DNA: TGTGCCAGCACAGGGACTCAGAACACCGGGGAGCTGTTTTTT
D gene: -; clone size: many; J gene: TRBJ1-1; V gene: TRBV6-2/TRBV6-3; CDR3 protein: CASSLGLSGTEAFF; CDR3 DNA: TGTGCCAGCAGTCTCGGGTTATCGGGCACTGAAGCTTTCTTT
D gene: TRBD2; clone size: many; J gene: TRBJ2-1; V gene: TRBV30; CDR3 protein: CAWSGLAGPSLHEQFF; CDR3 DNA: TGTGCCTGGAGTGGGCTAGCGGGACCCTCTCTGCATGAGCAGTTCTTC
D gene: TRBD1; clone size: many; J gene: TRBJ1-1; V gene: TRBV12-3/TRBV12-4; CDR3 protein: CASSSTGGGMNTEAFF; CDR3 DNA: TGTGCCAGCAGTTCAACAGGGGGGGGCATGAACACTGAAGCTTTCTTT
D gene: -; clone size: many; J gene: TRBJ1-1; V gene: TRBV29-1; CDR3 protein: CSVKSPRNTEAFF; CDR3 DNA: TGCAGCGTTAAAAGCCCCAGGAACACTGAAGCTTTCTTT
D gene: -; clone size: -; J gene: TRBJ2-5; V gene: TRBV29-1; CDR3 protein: CSVEGWGLQETQYF; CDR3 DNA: TGCAGCGTTGAGGGATGGGGGCTCCAAGAGACCCAGTACTTC
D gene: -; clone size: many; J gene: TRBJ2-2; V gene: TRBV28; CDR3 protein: CASTLDKNTGELFF; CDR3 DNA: TGTGCCAGCACCCTGGACAAGAACACCGGGGAGCTGTTTTTT
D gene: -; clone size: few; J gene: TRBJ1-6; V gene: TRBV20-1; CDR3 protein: CSARAAGRVGSPLHF; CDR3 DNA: TGCAGTGCTAGAGCGGCAGGGAGAGTGGGTTCACCCCTCCACTTT
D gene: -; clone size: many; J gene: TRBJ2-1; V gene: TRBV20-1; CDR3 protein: CSASLDSLRDHEQFF; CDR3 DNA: TGCAGTGCTAGCTTAGACAGCCTCAGGGACCATGAGCAGTTCTTC
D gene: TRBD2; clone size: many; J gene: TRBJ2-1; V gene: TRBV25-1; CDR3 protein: CASSFWGGGDEQFF; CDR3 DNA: TGTGCCAGCAGTTTCTGGGGGGGTGGCGATGAGCAGTTCTTC
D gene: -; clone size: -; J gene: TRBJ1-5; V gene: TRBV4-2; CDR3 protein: CASSPSYEGHFQPQHF; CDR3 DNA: TGTGCCAGCAGCCCCTCGTACGAGGGACACTTTCAGCCCCAGCATTTT
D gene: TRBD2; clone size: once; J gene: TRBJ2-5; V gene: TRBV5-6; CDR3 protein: CASSPQTSGETQYF; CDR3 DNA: TGTGCCAGCAGCCCGCAGACTAGCGGCGAGACCCAGTACTTC
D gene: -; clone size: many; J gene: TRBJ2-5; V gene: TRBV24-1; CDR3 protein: CATSDPTEPETQYF; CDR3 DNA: TGTGCCACCAGTGATCCGACAGAGCCGGAGACCCAGTACTTC
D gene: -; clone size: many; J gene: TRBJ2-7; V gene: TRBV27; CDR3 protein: CASSLSTVPYTRQYF; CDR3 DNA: TGTGCCAGCAGTTTATCGACAGTTCCCTACACTCGGCAGTACTTC
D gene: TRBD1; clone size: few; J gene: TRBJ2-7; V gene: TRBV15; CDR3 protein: CATSGQSYEQYF; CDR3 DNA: TGTGCCACCTCGGGACAGTCCTACGAGCAGTACTTC
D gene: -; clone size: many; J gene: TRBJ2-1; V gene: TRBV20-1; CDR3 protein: CSARPNSEGREGNEQFF; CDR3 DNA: TGCAGTGCTAGACCCAACTCTGAGGGCCGAGAGGGAAATGAGCAGTTCTTC
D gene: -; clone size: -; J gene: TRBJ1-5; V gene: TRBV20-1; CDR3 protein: CSASQAFGQPQHF; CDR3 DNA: TGCAGTGCTAGCCAGGCCTTCGGACAGCCCCAGCATTTT
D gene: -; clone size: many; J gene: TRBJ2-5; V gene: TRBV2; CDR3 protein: CASSPFLGNPQETQYF; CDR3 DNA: TGTGCCAGCAGTCCATTCCTAGGGAACCCCCAAGAGACCCAGTACTTC
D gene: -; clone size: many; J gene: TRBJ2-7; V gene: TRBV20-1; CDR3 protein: CSARLGLGKFWGGEQYF; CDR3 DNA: TGCAGTGCTAGATTGGGGCTAGGGAAATTTTGGGGCGGGGAGCAGTACTTC